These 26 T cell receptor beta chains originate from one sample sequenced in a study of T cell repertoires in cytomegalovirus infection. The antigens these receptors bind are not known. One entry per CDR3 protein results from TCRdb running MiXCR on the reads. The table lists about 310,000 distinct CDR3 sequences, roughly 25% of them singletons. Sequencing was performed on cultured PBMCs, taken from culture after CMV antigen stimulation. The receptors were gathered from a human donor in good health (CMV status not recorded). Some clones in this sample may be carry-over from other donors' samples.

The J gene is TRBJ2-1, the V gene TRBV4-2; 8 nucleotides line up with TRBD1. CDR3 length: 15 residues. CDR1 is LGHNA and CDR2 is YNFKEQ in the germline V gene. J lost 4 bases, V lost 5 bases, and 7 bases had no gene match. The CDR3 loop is CASSTGTGQYNEQFF. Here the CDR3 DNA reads TGTGCCAGCAGCACCGGGACAGGTCAATACAATGAGCAGTTCTTC.

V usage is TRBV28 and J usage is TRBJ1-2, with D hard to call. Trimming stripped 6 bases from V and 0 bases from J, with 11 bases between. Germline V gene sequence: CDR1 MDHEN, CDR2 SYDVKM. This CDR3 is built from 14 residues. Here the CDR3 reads CASSAAGANYGYTF. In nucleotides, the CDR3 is TGTGCCAGCAGCGCTGCCGGGGCTAACTATGGCTACACCTTC.

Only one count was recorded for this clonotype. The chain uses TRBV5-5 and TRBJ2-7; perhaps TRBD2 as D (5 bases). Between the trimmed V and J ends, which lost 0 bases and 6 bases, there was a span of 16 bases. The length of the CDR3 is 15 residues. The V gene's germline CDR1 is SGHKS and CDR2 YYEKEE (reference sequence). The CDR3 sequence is CASSLEPAGNGEQYV. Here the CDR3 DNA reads TGTGCCAGCAGCTTGGAGCCCGCCGGGAACGGCGAGCAGTACGTC.

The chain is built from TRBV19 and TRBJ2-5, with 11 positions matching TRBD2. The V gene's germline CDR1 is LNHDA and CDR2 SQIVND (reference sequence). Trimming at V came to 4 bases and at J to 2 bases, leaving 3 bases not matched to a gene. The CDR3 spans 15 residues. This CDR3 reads CASSTGTSGQETQYF. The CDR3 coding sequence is TGTGCCAGTAGTACCGGGACTAGCGGTCAAGAGACCCAGTACTTC.

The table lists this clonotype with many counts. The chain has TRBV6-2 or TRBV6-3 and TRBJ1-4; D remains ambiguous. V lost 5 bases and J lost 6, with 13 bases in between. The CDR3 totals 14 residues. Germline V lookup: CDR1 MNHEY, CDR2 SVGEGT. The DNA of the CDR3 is TGTGCCAGCAGTCCCTCCGGCGGGGATGAAAAACTGTTTTTT. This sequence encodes CASSPSGGDEKLFF.

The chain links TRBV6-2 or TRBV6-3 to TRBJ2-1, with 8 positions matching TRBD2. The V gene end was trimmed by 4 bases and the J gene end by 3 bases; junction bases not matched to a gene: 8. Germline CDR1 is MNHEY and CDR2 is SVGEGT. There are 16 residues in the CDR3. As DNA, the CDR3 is TGTGCCAGCAGTTCCCCGGGGGGGGATCTCTACAATGAGCAGTTCTTC. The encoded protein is CASSSPGGDLYNEQFF.

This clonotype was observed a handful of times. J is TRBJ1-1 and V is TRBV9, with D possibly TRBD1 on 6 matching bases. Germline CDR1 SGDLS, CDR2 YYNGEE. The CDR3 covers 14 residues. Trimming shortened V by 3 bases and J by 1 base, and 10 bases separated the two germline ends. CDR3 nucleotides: TGTGCCAGCAGCGGCCCAGGGGCGAACACTGAAGCTTTCTTT. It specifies CASSGPGANTEAFF.

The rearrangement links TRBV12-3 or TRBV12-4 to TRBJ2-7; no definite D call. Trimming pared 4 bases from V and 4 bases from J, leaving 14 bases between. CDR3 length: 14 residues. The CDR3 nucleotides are TGTGCCAGCAGTTCCTACCCGCACCGGTACGAGCAGTACTTC. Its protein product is CASSSYPHRYEQYF.

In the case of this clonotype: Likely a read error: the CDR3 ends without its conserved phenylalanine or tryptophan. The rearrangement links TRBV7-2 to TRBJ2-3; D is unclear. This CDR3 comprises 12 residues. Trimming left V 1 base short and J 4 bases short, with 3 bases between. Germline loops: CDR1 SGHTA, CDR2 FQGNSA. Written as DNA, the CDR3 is TGTGCCAGCAGCTTAGAGGCAGATACGCAGTATTCT. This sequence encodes CASSLEADTQYS.

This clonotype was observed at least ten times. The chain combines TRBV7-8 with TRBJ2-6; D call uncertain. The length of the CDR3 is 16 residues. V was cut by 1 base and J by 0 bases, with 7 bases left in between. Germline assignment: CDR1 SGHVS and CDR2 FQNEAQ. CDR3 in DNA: TGTGCCAGCAGCTTAGAAGGTTACTCTGGGGCCAACGTCCTGACTTTC. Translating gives CASSLEGYSGANVLTF. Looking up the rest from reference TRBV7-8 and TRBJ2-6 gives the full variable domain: GAGVSQSPRYKVAKRGQDVALRCDPISGHVSLFWYQQALGQGPEFLTYFQNEAQLDKSGLPSDRFFAERPEGSVSTLKIQRTQQEDSAVYLCASSLEGYSGANVLTFGAGSRLTVL.

CDR3 sequence: CAWTSGVSYNEQFF. Here the CDR3 DNA reads TGTGCCTGGACTAGCGGAGTCTCCTACAATGAGCAGTTCTTC. This chain joins TRBV30 and TRBJ2-1; 7 nucleotides agree with TRBD2. The germline CDR1 and CDR2 sequences are GTSNPN and SVGIG (reference sequence). This CDR3 contains 14 residues. Losses at the gene ends were 4 bases for V and 0 bases for J; bases not matched to a gene: 3.

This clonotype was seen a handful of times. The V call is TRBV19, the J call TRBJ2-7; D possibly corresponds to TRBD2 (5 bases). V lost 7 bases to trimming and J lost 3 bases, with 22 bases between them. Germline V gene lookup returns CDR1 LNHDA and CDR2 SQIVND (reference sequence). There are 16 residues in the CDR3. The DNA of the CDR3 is TGTGCCAGTAAGGGATCTAGCTCCCTACGTGACTACGAGCAGTACTTC. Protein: CASKGSSSLRDYEQYF. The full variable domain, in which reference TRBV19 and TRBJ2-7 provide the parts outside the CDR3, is DGGITQSPKYLFRKEGQNVTLSCEQNLNHDAMYWYRQDPGQGLRLIYYSQIVNDFQKGDIAEGYSVSREKKESFPLTVTSAQKNPTAFYLCASKGSSSLRDYEQYFGPGTRLTVT.

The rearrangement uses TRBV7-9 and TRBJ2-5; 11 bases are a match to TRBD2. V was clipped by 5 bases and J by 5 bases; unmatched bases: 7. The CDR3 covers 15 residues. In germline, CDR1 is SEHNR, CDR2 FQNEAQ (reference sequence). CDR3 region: CASSPFLAGGETQYF. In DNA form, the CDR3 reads TGTGCCAGCAGCCCGTTCCTAGCGGGAGGTGAGACCCAGTACTTC.

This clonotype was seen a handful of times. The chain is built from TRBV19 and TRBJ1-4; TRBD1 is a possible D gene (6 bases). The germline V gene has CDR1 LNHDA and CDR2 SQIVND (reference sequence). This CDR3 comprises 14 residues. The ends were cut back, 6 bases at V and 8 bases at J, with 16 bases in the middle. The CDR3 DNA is TGTGCCAGTAGGACGACAGGTGGTCGGGAAAAACTGTTTTTT. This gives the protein CASRTTGGREKLFF.

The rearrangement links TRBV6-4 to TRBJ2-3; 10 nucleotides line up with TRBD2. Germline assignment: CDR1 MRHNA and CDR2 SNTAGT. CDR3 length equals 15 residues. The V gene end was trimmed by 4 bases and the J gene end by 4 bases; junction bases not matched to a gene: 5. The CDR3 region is CASSALAGASDTQYF. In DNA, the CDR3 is TGTGCCAGCAGTGCCCTAGCGGGAGCGTCAGATACGCAGTATTTT.

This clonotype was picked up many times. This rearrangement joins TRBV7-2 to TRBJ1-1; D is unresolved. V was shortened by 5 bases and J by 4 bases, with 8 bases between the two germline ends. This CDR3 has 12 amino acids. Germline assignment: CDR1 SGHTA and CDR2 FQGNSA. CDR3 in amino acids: CASSPRTTEAFF. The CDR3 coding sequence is TGTGCCAGCAGCCCCCGGACCACTGAAGCTTTCTTT.

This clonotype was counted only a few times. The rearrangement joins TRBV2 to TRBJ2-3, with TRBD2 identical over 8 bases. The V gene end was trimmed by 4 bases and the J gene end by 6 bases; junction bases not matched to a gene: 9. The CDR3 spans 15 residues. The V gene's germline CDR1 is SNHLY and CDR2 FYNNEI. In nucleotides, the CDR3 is TGTGCCAGCAGTGTTGCGGGAGGCACAAGGGATACGCAGTATTTT. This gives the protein CASSVAGGTRDTQYF. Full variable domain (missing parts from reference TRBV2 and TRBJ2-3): EPEVTQTPSHQVTQMGQEVILRCVPISNHLYFYWYRQILGQKVEFLVSFYNNEISEKSEIFDDQFSVERPDGSNFTLKIRSTKLEDSAMYFCASSVAGGTRDTQYFGPGTRLTVL.

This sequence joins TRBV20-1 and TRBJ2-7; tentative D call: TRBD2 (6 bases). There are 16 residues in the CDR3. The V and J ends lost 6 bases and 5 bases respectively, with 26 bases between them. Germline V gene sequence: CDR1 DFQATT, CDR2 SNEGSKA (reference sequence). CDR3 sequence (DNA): TGCAGTGCCGCAGCCCCTAACGGGGGTCCCCTGAACGAGCAGTACTTC. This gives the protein CSAAAPNGGPLNEQYF.

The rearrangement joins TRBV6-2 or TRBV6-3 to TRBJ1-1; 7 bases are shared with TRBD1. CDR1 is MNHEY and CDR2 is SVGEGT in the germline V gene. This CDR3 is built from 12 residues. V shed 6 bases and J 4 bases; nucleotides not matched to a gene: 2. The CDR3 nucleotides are TGTGCCAGCAGGGACAGGCCCACTGAAGCTTTCTTT. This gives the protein CASRDRPTEAFF.

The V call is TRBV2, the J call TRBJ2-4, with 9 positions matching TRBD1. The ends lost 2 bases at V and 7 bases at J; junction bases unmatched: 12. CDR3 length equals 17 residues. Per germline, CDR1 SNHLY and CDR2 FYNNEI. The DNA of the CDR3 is TGTGCCAGCAGTGAATGGGGACAGGGCGAAGTCAGGAACATTCAGTACTTC. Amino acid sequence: CASSEWGQGEVRNIQYF.

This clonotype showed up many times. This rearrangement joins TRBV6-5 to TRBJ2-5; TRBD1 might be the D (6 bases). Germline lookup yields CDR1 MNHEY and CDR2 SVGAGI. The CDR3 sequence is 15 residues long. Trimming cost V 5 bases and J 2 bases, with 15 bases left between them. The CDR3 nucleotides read TGTGCCAGCAGTATCGCAGGGGCAACTCAAGAGACCCAGTACTTC. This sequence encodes CASSIAGATQETQYF.

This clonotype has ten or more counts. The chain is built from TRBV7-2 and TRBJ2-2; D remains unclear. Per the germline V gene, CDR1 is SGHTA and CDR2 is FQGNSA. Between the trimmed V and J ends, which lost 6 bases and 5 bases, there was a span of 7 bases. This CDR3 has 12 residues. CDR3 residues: CASRKGTGELFF. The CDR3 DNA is TGTGCCAGCAGAAAAGGGACCGGGGAGCTGTTTTTT.

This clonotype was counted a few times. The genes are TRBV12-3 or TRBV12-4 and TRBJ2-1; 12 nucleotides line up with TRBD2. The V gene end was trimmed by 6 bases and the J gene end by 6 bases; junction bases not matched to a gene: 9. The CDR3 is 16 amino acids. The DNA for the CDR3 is TGTGCCAGCAGCCAAGGGGCTAGCGGGAGGGGCAATGAGCAGTTCTTC. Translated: CASSQGASGRGNEQFF.

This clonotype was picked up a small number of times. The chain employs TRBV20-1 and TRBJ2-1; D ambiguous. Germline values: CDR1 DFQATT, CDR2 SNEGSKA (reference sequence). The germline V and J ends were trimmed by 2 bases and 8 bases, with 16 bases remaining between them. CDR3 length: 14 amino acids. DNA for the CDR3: TGCAGTGCTAGACATGGAGCAGGTGGTCATGAGCAGTTCTTC. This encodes CSARHGAGGHEQFF.

The CDR3 here is CAISTGQGYGYTF. The CDR3 nucleotides are TGTGCCATCAGTACAGGACAGGGCTATGGCTACACCTTC. The chain uses TRBV10-3 and TRBJ1-2; TRBD1 matches at 8 bases. The CDR3 runs 13 residues. Per germline, CDR1 ENHRY and CDR2 SYGVKD. With 5 bases clipped from V and 4 bases from J, the junction kept 3 bases outside the gene matches.

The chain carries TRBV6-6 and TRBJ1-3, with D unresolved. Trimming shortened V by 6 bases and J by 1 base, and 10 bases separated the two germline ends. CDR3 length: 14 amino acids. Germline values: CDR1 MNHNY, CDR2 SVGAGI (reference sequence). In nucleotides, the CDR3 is TGTGCCAGCAGCACGTGGAGATCTGGAAACACCATATATTTT. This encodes CASSTWRSGNTIYF.